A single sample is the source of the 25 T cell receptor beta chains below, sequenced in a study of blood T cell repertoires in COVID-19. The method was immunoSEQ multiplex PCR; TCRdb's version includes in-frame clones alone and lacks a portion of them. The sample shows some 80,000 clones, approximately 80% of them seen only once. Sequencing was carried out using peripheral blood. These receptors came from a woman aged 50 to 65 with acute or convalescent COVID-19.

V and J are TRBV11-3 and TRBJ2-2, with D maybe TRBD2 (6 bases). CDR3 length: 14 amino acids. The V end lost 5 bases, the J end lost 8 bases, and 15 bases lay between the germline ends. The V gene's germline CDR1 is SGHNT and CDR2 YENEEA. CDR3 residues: CASSKASAIGELFF. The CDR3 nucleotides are TGTGCCAGCAGCAAGGCTAGCGCAATAGGGGAGCTGTTTTTT.

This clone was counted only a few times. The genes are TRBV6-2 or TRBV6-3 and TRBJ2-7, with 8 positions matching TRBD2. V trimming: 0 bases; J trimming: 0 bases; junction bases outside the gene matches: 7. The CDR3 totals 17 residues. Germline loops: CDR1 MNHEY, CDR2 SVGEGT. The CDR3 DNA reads TGTGCCAGCAGTTACTCCACCGGACTAGCATTCTCCTACGAGCAGTACTTC. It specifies CASSYSTGLAFSYEQYF.

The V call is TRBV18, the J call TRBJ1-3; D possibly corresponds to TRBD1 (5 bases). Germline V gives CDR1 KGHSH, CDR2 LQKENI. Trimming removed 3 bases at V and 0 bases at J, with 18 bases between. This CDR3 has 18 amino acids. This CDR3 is CASSPTLTGPLSGNTIYF. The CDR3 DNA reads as TGTGCCAGCTCACCGACTCTAACAGGACCCCTCTCTGGAAACACCATATATTTT.

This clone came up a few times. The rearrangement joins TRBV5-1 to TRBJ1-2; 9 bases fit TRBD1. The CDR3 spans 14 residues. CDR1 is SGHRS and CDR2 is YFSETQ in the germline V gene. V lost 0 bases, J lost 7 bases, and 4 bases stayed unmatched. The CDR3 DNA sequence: TGCGCCAGCAGCTTGGGGGGACAGGGCGCTGGCTACACCTTC. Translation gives CASSLGGQGAGYTF.

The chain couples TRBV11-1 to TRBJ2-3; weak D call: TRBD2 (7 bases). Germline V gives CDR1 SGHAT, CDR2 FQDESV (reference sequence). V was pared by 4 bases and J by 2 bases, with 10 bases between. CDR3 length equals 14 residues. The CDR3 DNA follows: TGTGCCAGCAGCTCTCGGGGGGCCACAGATACGCAGTATTTT. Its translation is CASSSRGATDTQYF.

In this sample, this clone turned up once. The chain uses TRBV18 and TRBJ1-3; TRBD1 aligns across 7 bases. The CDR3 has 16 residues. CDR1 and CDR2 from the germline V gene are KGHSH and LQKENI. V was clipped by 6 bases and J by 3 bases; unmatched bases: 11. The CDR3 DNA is TGTGCCAGCTCTCCGGCCCAGGGGGAATTTGGAAACACCATATATTTT. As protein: CASSPAQGEFGNTIYF.

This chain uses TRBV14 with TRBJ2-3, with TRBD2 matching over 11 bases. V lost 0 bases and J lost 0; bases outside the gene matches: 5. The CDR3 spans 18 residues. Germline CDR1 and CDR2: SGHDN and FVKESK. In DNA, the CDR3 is TGTGCCAGCAGCCAAGACATTTTAGCGGGGGGGAGCACAGATACGCAGTATTTT. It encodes CASSQDILAGGSTDTQYF.

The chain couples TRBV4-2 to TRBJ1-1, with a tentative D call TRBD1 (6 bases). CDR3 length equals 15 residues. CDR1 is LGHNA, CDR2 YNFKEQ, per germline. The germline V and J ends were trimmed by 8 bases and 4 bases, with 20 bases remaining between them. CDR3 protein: CASRPNQGTSTEAFF. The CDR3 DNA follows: TGTGCCAGCCGACCTAACCAGGGGACGAGCACTGAAGCTTTCTTT.

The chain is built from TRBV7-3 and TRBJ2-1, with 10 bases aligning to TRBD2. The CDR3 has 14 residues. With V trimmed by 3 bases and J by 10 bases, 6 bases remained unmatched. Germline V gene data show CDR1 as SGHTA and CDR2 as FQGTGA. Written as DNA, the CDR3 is TGTGCCAGCAGCTTCGCCCAGCGGGAGGGCGAGCAGTTCTTC. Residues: CASSFAQREGEQFF.

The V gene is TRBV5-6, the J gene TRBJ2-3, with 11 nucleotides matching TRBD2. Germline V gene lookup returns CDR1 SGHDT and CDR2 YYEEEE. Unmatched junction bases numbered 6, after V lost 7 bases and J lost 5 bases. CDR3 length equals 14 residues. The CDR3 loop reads CASALAGGIDTQYF. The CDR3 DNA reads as TGTGCCAGCGCGCTAGCGGGAGGTATAGATACGCAGTATTTT.

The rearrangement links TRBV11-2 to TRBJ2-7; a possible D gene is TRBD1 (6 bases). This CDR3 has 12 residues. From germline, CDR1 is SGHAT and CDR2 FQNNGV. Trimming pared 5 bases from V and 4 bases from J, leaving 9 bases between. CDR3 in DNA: TGTGCCAGCAGCCCACAGGGATACGAGCAGTACTTC. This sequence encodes CASSPQGYEQYF. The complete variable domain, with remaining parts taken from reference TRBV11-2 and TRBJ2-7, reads EAGVAQSPRYKIIEKRQSVAFWCNPISGHATLYWYQQILGQGPKLLIQFQNNGVVDDSQLPKDRFSAERLKGVDSTLKIQPAKLEDSAVYLCASSPQGYEQYFGPGTRLTVT.

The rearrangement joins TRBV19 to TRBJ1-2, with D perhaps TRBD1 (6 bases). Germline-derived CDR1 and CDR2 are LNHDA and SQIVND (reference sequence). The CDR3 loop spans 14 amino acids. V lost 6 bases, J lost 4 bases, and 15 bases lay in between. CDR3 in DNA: TGTGCCAGTAGAACCAGGGGACCTTTCTATGGCTACACCTTC. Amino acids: CASRTRGPFYGYTF. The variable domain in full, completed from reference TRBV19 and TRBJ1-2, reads DGGITQSPKYLFRKEGQNVTLSCEQNLNHDAMYWYRQDPGQGLRLIYYSQIVNDFQKGDIAEGYSVSREKKESFPLTVTSAQKNPTAFYLCASRTRGPFYGYTFGSGTRLTVV.

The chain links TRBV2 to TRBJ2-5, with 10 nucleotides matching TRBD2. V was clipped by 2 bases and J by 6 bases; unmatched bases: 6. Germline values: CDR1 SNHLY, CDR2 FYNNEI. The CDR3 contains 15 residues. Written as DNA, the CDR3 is TGTGCCAGCAGTGAATCGAGCGGGGGGGAGAAGACCCAGTACTTC. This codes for CASSESSGGEKTQYF.

CDR3 in amino acids: CASSIDSSYEQYF. As DNA, the CDR3 is TGTGCCAGCAGTATCGACAGTTCCTACGAGCAGTACTTC. This chain uses TRBV28 with TRBJ2-7; D is possibly TRBD1 (5 bases). This CDR3 has 13 amino acids. The V gene lost 5 bases and the J gene lost 1 base, with 9 bases spanning the gap. Per germline, CDR1 MDHEN and CDR2 SYDVKM.

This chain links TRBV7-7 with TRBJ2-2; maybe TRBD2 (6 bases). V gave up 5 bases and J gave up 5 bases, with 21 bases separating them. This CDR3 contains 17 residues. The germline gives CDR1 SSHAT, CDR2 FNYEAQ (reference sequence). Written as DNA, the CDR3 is TGTGCCAGCAGCCCCCAGGCCGGCTCTGGGGGGACCGGGGAGCTGTTTTTT. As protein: CASSPQAGSGGTGELFF.

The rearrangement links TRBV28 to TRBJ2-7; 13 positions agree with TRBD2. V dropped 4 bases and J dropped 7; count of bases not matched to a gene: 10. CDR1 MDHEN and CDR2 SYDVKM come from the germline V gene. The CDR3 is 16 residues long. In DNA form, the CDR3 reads TGTGCCAGCAGTTACAGGACTAGCGGGAGACTTGGAGAGCAGTACTTC. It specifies CASSYRTSGRLGEQYF.

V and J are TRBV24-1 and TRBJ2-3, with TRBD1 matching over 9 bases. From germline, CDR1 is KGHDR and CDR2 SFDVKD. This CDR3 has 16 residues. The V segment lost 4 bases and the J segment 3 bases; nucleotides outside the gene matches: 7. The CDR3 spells CATSDWTGEKTDTQYF. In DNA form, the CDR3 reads TGTGCCACCAGTGACTGGACAGGGGAAAAGACAGATACGCAGTATTTT.

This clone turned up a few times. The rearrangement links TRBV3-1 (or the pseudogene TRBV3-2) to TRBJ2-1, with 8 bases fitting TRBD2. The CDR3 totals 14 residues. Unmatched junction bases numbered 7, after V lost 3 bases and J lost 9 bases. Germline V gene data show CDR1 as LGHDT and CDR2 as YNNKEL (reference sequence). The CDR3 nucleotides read TGTGCCAGCAGCCAGCAGGGACTAGTCATTGAGCAGTTCTTC. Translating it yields CASSQQGLVIEQFF.

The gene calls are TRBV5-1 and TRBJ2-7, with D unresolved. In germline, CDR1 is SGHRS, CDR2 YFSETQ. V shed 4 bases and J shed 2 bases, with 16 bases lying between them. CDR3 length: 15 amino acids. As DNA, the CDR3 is TGCGCCAGCAGCGAGGCGGCTTCCTTACCCTACGAGCAGTACTTC. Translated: CASSEAASLPYEQYF.

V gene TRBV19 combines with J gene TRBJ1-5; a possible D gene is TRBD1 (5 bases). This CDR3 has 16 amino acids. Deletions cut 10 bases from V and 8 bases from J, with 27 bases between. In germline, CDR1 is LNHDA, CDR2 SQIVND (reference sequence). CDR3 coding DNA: TGTGCCACCAGTAGACAGCCTCCTACTCAATCGGAGCCCCAGCATTTT. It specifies CATSRQPPTQSEPQHF.

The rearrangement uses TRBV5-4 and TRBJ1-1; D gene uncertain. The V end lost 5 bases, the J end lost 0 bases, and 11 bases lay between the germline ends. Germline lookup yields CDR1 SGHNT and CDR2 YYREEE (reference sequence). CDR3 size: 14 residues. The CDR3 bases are TGTGCCAGCAGGTCCAGAGACATGAACACTGAAGCTTTCTTT. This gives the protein CASRSRDMNTEAFF.

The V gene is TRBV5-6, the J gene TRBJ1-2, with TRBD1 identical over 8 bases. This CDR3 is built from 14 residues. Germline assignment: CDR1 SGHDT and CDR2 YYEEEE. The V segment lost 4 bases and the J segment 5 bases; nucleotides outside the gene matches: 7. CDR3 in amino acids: CASSGRTGKYGYTF. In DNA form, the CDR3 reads TGTGCCAGCAGCGGGCGGACAGGGAAATATGGCTACACCTTC.

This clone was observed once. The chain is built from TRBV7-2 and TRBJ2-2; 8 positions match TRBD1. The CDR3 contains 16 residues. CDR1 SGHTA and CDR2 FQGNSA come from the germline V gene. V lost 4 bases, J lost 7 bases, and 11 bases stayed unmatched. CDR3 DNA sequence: TGTGCCAGCAGCTCGGGACAGGCGTTAGGTGTCGGGGAGCTGTTTTTT. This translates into CASSSGQALGVGELFF.

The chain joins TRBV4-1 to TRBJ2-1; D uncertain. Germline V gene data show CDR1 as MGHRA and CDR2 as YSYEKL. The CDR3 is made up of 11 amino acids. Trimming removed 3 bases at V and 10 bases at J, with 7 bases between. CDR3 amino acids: CASSQFGEQFF. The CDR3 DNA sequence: TGCGCCAGCAGCCAGTTCGGGGAGCAGTTCTTC.

The CDR3 region has the DNA TGTGCCAGCAGCAAGGGGGCAAGGACTGAAGCTTTCTTT. As protein: CASSKGARTEAFF. The V call is TRBV21-1, the J call TRBJ1-1; the table calls TRBD1, which could not be checked here. TRBV21-1 is annotated as a pseudogene. The CDR3 totals 13 residues.